This T cell receptor (beta chain) stems from a study of OX40 agonist ivuxolimab in advanced cancers. Across the study: Patients were infused with ivuxolimab every 2 weeks at 0.01 to 10 mg/kg. Notes on the study in general: Some of the lowest clonal expansion was seen in partial responders at 0.1-3.0 mg/kg.

Notes on this clone: The antigen is unknown.

Profiling relied on immunoSEQ multiplex PCR, and the TCRdb table lists in-frame clones only, not all of them. The profile shows more than 10,000 clones, 75% to 95% of them singletons. Trimming removed 0 bases from V and 7 bases from J; junction bases left unmatched: 8. The V gene's germline CDR1 is MGHRA and CDR2 YSYEKL. This CDR3 spans 15 amino acids. The sequencing used CD4+ or CD8+ T cells sorted from blood, collected in a trial of the OX40 agonist ivuxolimab. The source of this sequence is an adult with an advanced solid tumor such as melanoma, head and neck, liver or kidney cancer. V usage is TRBV4-1 and J usage is TRBJ2-7, with 8 positions matching TRBD1. The CDR3 coding sequence is TGCGCCAGCAGCCAAGAAGGCCAGGGGGCGAGGGAGCAGTACTTC. This sequence encodes CASSQEGQGAREQYF.